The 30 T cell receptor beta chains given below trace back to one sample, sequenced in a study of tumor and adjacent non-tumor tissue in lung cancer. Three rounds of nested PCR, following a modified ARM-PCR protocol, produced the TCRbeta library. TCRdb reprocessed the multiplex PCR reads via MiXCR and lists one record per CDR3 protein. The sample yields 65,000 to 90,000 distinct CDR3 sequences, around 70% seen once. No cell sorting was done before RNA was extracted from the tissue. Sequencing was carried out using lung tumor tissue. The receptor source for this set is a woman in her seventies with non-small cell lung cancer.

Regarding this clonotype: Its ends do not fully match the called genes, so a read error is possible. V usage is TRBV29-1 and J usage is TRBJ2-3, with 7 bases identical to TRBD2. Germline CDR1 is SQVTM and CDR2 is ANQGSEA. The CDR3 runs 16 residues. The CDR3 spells CSVLPLWRGSTDTQCF. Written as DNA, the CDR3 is TGCAGCGTTCTCCCACTATGGCGGGGGAGCACAGATACGCAGTGTTTT.

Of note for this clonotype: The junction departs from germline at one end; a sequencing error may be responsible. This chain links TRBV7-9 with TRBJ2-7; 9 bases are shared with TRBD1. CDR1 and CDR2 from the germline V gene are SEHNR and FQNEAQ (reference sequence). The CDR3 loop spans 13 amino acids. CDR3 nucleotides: TGTGCCAGTGACCGGGACAGGGACTACGAGCACTACTTC. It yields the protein CASDRDRDYEHYF.

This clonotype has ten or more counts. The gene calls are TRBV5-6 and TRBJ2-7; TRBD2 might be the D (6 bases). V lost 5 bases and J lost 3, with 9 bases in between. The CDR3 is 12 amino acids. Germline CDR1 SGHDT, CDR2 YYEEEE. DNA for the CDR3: TGTGCCAGCAGAACGGGAGTCTACGAGCAGTACTTC. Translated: CASRTGVYEQYF.

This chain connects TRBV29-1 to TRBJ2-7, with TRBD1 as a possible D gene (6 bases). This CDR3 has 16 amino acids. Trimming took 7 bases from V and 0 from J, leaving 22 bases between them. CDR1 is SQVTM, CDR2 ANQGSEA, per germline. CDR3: CSASKDGTSGSYEQYF. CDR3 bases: TGCAGCGCCTCAAAAGATGGGACAAGCGGCTCCTACGAGCAGTACTTC.

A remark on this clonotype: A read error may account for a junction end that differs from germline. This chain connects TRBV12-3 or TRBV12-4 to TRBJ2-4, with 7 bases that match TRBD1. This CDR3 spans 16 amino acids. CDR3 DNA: TGTGCCAGCAGTGAAAGGGGGCTGGGGACCAAAAAGATTCAGTACTTC. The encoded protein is CASSERGLGTKKIQYF.

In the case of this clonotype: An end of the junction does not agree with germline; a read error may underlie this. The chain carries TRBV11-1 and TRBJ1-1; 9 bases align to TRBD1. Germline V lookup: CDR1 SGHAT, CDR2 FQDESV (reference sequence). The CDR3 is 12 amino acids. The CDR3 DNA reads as TGTACCAGCAGCTTGGGGGACAGGGCCGATTTCTTT. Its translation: CTSSLGDRADFF. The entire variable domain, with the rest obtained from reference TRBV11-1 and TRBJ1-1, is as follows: EAEVAQSPRYKITEKSQAVAFWCDPISGHATLYWYRQILGQGPELLVQFQDESVVDDSQLPKDRFSAERLKGVDSTLKIQPAELGDSAMYLCTSSLGDRADFFGQGTRLTVV.

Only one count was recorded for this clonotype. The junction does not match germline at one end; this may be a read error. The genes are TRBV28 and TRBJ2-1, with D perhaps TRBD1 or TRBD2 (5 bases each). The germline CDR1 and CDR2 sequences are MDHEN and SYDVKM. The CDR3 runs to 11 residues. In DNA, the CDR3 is TGTGCCAACAGTTTCGATGGGGGTCAGTTCTTC. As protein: CANSFDGGQFF.

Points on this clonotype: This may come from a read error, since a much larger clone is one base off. The CDR3: CASSYWGNTEVFF. The CDR3 bases are TGTGCCAGCAGTTACTGGGGGAACACTGAAGTTTTCTTT. The chain has TRBV6-5 and TRBJ1-1, with TRBD1 as a possible D gene (5 bases). The CDR3 sequence is 13 residues long. Germline values: CDR1 MNHEY, CDR2 SVGAGI.

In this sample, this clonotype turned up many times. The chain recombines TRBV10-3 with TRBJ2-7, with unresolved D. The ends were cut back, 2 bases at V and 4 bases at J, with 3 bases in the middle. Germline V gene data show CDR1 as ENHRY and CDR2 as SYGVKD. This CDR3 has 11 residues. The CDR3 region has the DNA TGTGCCATCAGTGAGGGGTACGAGCAGTACTTC. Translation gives CAISEGYEQYF.

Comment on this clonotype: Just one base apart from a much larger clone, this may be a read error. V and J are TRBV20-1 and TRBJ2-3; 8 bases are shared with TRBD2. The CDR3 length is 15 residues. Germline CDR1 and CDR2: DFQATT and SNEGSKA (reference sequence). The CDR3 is CNARRVAGWADTQYF. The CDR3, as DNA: TGCAATGCTAGAAGAGTAGCGGGATGGGCAGATACGCAGTATTTT.

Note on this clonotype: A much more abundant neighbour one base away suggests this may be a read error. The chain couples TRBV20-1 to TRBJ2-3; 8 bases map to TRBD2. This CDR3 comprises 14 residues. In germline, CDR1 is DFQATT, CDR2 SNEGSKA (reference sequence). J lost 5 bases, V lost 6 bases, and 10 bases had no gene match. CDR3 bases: TGCAGTGCAGACGGGACTAGGAAGGAAGATACGCAGTATTTT. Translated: CSADGTRKEDTQYF.

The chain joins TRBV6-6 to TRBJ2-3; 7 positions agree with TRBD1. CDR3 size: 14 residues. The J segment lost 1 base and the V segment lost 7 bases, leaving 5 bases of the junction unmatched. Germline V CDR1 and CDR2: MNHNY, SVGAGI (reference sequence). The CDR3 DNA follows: TGTGCCAGCAAGAGGGGGCTTGGCACAGATACGCAGTATTTT. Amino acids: CASKRGLGTDTQYF.

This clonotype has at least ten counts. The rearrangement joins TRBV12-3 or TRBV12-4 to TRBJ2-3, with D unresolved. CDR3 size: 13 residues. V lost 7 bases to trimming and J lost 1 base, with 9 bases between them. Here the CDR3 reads CASTLPGTDTQYF. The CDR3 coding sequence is TGTGCCAGCACTCTCCCCGGCACAGATACGCAGTATTTT.

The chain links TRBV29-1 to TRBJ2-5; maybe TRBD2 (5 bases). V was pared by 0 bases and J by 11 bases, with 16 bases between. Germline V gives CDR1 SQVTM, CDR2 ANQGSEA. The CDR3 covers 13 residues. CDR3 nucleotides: TGCAGCGTTGAAGAGATCGGGGTCGCGACTCAGTACTTC. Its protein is CSVEEIGVATQYF.

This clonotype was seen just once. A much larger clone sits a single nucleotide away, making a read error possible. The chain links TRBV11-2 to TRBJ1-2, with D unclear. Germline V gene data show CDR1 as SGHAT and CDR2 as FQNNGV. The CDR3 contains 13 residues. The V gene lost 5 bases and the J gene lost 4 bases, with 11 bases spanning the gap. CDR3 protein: CASSQSVGYGYTF. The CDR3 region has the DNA TGTGCCAGCAGCCAAAGTGTTGGCTATGGCTACACCTTC.

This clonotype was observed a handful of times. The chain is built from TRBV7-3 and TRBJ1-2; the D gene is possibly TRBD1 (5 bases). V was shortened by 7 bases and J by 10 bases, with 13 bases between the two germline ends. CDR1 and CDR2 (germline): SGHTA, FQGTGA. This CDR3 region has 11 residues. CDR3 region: CASTRGAPYTF. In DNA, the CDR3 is TGTGCCAGCACCCGCGGGGCCCCCTACACCTTC.

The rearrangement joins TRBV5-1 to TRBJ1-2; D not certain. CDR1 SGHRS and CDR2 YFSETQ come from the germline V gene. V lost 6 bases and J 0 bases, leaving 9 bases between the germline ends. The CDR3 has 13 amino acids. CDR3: CASMPNANYGYTF. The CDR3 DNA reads TGCGCCAGCATGCCCAACGCTAACTATGGCTACACCTTC.

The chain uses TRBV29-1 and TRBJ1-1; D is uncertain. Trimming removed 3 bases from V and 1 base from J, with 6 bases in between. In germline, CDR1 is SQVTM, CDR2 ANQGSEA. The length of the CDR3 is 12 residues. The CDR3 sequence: CSVDSENTEAFF. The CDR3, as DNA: TGCAGCGTTGATTCAGAGAACACTGAAGCTTTCTTT. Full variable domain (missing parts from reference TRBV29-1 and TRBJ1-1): SAVISQKPSRDICQRGTSLTIQCQVDSQVTMMFWYRQQPGQSLTLIATANQGSEATYESGFVIDKFPISRPNLTFSTLTVSNMSPEDSSIYLCSVDSENTEAFFGQGTRLTVV.

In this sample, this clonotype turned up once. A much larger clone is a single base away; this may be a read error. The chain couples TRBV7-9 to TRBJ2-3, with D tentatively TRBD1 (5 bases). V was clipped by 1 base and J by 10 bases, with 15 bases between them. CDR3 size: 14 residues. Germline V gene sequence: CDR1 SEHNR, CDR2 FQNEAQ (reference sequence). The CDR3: CASSLGSTAEAQYF. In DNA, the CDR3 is TGTGCCAGCAGCTTAGGGTCGACAGCCGAGGCGCAGTATTTT. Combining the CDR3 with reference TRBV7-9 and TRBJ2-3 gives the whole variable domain DTGVSQNPRHKITKRGQNVTFRCDPISEHNRLYWYRQTLGQGPEFLTYFQNEAQLEKSRLLSDRFSAERPKGSFSTLEIQRTEQGDSAMYLCASSLGSTAEAQYFGPGTRLTVL.

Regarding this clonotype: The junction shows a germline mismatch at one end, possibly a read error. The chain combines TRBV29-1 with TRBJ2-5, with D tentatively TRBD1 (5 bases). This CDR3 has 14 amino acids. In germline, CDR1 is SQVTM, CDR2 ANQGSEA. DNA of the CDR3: TGCAGCGTTGTGGCGACAGAGCTTCAAGGGACCCAGTACTTC. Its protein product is CSVVATELQGTQYF. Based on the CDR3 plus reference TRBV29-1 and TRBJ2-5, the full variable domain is SAVISQKPSRDICQRGTSLTIQCQVDSQVTMMFWYRQQPGQSLTLIATANQGSEATYESGFVIDKFPISRPNLTFSTLTVSNMSPEDSSIYLCSVVATELQGTQYFGPGTRLLVL.

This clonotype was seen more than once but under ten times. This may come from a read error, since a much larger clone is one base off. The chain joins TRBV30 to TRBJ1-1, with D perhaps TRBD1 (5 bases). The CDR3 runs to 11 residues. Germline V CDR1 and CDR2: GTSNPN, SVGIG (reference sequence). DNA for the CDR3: TGTGTCTGGATCAGGGACACTGAAGCTTTCTTT. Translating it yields CVWIRDTEAFF.

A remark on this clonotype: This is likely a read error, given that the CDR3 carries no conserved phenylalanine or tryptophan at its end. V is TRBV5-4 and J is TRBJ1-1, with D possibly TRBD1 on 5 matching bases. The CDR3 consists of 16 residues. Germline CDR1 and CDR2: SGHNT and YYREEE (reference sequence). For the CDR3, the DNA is TGTGACAGCAGTTACCTTTTGAGGGGAGGGGACACTGAAGCTTTCCTT. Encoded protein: CDSSYLLRGGDTEAFL.

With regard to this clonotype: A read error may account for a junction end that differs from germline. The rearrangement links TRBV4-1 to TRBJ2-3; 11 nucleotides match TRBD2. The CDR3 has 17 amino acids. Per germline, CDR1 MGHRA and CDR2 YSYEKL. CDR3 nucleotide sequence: TGCGCCAACAGCCAAGCACCGGGACTAGCGGCCACAGATACGCAGTATTTT. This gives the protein CANSQAPGLAATDTQYF.

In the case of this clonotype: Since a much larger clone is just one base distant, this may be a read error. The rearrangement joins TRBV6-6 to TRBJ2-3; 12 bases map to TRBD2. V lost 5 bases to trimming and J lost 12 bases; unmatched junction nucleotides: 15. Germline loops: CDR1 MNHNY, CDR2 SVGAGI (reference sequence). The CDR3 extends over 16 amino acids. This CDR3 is CASSRLAGGPTDIQYF. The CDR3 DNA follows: TGTGCCAGCAGTCGCCTAGCGGGAGGGCCGACAGATATACAGTATTTT.

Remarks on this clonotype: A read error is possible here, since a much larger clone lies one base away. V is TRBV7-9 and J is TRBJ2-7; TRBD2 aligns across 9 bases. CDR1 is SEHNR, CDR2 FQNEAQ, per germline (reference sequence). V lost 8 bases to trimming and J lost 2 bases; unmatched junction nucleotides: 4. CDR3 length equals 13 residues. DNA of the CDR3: TGTGCCAGCTGCCCTAGCGGGACCTACGAGCAGTACTTC. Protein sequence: CASCPSGTYEQYF.

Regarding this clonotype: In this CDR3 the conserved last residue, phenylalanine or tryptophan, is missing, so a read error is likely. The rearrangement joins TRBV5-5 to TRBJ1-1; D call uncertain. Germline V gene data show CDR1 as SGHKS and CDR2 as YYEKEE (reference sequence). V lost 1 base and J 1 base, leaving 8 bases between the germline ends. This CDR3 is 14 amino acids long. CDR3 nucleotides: TGTGCCAGCAGCTTGATGGGTCGGAACACTGAAGCTTTCATT. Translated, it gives CASSLMGRNTEAFI.

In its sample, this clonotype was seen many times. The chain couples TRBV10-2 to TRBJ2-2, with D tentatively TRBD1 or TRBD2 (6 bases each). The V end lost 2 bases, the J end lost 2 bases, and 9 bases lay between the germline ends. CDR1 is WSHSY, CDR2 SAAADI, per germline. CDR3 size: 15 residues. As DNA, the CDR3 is TGCGCCAGCAGTGAGACGGGGGCCAACACCGGGGAGCTGTTTTTT. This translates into CASSETGANTGELFF.

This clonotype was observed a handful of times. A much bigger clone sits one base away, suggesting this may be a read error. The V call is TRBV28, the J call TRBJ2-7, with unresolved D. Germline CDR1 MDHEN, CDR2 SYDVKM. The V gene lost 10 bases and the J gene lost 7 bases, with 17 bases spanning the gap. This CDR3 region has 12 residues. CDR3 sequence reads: CATSRTDEEQYF. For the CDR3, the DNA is TGTGCCACCAGCCGTACCGACGAAGAGCAGTACTTC.

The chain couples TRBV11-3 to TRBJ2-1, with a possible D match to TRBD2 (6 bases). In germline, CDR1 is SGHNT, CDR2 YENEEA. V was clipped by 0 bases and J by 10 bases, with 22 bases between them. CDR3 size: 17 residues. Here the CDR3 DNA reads TGTGCCAGCAGCTTAGATCTGAAGACTAGTGGGATACGGGAGCAGTTCTTC. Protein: CASSLDLKTSGIREQFF.

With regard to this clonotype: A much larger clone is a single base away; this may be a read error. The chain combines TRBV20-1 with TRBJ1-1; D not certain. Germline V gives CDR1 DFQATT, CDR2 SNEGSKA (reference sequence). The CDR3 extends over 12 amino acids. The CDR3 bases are TGCAGTGCTAGAGATCTTAACACTGAAGTTTTCTTT. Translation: CSARDLNTEVFF.